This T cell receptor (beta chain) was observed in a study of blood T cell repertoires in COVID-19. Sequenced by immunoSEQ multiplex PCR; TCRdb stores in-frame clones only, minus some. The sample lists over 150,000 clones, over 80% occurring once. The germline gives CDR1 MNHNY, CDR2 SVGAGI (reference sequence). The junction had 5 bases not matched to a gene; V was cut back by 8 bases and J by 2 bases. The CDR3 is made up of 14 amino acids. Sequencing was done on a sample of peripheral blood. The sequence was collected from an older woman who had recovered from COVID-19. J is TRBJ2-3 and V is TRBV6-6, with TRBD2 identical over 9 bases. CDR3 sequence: CASLASGVTDTQYF. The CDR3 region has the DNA TGTGCCAGCCTAGCTAGCGGGGTCACAGATACGCAGTATTTT.